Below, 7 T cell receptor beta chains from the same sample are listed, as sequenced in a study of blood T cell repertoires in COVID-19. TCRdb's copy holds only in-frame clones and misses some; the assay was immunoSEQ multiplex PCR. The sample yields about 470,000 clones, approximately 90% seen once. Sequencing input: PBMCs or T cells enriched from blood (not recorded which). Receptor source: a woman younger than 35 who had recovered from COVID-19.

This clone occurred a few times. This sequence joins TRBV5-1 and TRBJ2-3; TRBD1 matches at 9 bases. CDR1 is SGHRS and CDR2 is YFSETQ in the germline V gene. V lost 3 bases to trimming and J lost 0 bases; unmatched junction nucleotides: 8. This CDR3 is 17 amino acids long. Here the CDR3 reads CASSSWGTGTSTDTQYF. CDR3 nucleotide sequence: TGCGCCAGCAGCTCCTGGGGGACAGGGACCAGCACAGATACGCAGTATTTT.

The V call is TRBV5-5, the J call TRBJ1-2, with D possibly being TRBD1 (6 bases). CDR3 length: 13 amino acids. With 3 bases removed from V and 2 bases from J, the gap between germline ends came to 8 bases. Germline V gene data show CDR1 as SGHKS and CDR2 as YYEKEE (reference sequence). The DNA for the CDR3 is TGTGCCAGCAGCTCCGGGACAAACTATGGCTACACCTTC. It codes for CASSSGTNYGYTF. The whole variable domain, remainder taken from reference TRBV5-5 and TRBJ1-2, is DAGVTQSPTHLIKTRGQQVTLRCSPISGHKSVSWYQQVLGQGPQFIFQYYEKEERGRGNFPDRFSARQFPNYSSELNVNALLLGDSALYLCASSSGTNYGYTFGSGTRLTVV.

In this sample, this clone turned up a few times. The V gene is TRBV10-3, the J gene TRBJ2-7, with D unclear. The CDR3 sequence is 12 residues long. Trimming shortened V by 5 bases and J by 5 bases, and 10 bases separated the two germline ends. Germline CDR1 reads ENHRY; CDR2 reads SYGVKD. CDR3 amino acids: CAISRSLDEQYF. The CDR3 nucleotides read TGTGCCATCAGTCGCAGTCTGGACGAGCAGTACTTC.

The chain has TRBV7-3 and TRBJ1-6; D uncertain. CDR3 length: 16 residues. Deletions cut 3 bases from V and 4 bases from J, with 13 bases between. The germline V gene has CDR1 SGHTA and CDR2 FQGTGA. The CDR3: CASSLTGDLYNSPLHF. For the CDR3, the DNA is TGTGCCAGCAGCTTGACCGGGGATCTATATAATTCACCCCTCCACTTT. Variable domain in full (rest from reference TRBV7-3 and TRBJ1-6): GAGVSQTPSNKVTEKGKYVELRCDPISGHTALYWYRQSLGQGPEFLIYFQGTGAADDSGLPNDRFFAVRPEGSVSTLKIQRTERGDSAVYLCASSLTGDLYNSPLHFGNGTRLTVT.

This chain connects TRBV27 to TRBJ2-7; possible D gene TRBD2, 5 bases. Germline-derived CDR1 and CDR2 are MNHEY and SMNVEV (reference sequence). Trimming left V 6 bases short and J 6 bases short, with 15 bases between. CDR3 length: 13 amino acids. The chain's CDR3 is CASRRTREREQYF. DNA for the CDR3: TGTGCCAGCAGAAGAACGAGGGAACGCGAGCAGTACTTC.

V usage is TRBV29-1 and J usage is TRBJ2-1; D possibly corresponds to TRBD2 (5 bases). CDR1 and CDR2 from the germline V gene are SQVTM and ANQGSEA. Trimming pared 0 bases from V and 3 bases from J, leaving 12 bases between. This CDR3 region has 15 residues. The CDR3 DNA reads TGCAGCGTTGAAGAATCGAGACGGGGCTACAATGAGCAGTTCTTC. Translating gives CSVEESRRGYNEQFF.

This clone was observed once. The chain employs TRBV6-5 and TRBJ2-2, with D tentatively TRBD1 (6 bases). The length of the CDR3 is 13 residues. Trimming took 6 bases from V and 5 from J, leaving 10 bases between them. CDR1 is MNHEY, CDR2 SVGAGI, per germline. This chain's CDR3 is CASRTGWTGELFF. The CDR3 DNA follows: TGTGCCAGCAGGACAGGCTGGACCGGGGAGCTGTTTTTT.